The present T cell receptor (beta chain) was sequenced within a study of cytomegalovirus exposure and HLA in healthy donors. The wider study: When about 400 donors were genotyped, about 80% of them were found to fall in the Caucasian-associated ancestry cluster.

Trimming left V 0 bases short and J 8 bases short, with 15 bases between. This CDR3 has 16 residues. CDR1 SGDLS and CDR2 YYNGEE come from the germline V gene. With 60 Vbeta and 13 Jbeta primers, the PCR was carried out. Clones were sequenced by immunoSEQ multiplex PCR, and TCRdb holds only the in-frame ones, with some missing. The table has 150,000 or so clones, over 60% seen once. V and J are TRBV9 and TRBJ1-6; D remains ambiguous. Source material: PBMCs. This receptor was obtained from a female donor in good health and CMV-seronegative. The CDR3: CASSVVSRSSDSPLHF. The CDR3, as DNA: TGTGCCAGCAGCGTAGTGAGTCGGTCCTCTGATTCACCCCTCCACTTT.